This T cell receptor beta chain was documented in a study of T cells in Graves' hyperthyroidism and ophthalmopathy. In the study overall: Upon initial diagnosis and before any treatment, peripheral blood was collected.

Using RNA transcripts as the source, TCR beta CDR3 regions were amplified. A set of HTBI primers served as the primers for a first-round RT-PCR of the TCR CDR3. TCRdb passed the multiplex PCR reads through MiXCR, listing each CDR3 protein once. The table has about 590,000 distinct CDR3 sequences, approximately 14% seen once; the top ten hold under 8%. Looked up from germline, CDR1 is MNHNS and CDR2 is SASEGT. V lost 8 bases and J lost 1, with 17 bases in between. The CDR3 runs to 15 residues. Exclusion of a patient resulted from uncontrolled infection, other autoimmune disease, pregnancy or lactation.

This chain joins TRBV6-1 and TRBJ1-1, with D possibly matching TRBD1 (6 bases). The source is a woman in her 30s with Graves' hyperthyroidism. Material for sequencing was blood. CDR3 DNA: TGTGCCAGCGCCGTTCTACAGACAGGGAACACTGAAGCTTTCTTT. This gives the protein CASAVLQTGNTEAFF.